This is a list of T cell receptor delta chains from one sample in a study of gammadelta T cells in human blood. TCRdb re-analyzed the RT-PCR reads via CATT. The table records approximately 1,800 delta-chain clones, 6.5% to 8% of them present only once. Sequences were obtained from non-Vgamma9Vdelta2 gamma-delta T cells from fetal blood. These receptors were collected from a human fetus. Each CDR3 is given with its conserved first and last residue. Fields, in order: J gene, clone size, D gene, V gene, CDR3 protein, CDR3 DNA. The D gene is left open where the match is weak. Where a row states a size, it is once, few, many or the class of an expanded clone; other rows omit it.

TRDJ2,medium-sized,TRDD3,TRDV1,CALGEGDTGGYAIVTAQLFF,TGTGCTCTTGGGGAAGGGGATACTGGGGGATACGCAATAGTGACAGCACAACTCTTCTTT
TRDJ1,medium-sized,TRDD3,TRDV1,CALGELGDTDKLIF,TGTGCTCTTGGGGAACTGGGGGATACCGATAAACTCATCTTT
TRDJ3,medium-sized,-,TRDV2,CACDWGSWDTRQMFF,TGTGCCTGTGACTGGGGATCCTGGGACACCCGACAGATGTTTTTC
TRDJ1,large,TRDD3,TRAV29/DV5,CAASAGGYTDKLIF,TGTGCAGCAAGCGCTGGGGGGTACACCGATAAACTCATCTTT
TRDJ2,medium-sized,TRDD3,TRAV29/DV5,CAASWIGTGGYRALTAQLFF,TGTGCAGCAAGCTGGATAGGGACTGGGGGATACCGGGCTTTGACAGCACAACTCTTCTTT
TRDJ2,-,-,TRDV1,CALGELGVTAQLFF,TGTGCTCTTGGGGAACTGGGGGTGACAGCACAACTCTTCTTT
TRDJ1,medium-sized,TRDD3,TRDV2,CACDKILGDTDKLIF,TGTGCCTGTGACAAAATACTGGGGGATACCGATAAACTCATCTTT
TRDJ1,large,-,TRDV2,CACDADGKLIF,TGTGCCTGTGACGCGGACGGAAAACTCATCTTT
TRDJ1,few,-,TRDV1,CALGKRGDTDKLIF,TGTGCTCTTGGGAAAAGGGGGGACACCGATAAACTCATCTTT
TRDJ1,medium-sized,-,TRDV3,CAFKWGFLYTDKLIF,TGTGCCTTTAAGTGGGGGTTCTTGTACACCGATAAACTCATCTTT
TRDJ3,medium-sized,-,TRDV3,CAFTPTGAGVSSWDTRQMFF,TGTGCCTTTACTCCTACGGGCGCTGGGGTCAGCTCCTGGGACACCCGACAGATGTTTTTC
TRDJ1,medium-sized,-,TRDV1,CALGERTGYPFDKLIF,TGTGCTCTTGGGGAACGTACTGGATATCCCTTTGATAAACTCATCTTT
TRDJ3,large,TRDD3,TRDV2,CACDTGGYSWDTRQMFF,TGTGCCTGTGACACTGGGGGATACTCCTGGGACACCCGACAGATGTTTTTC
TRDJ1,few,TRDD3,TRAV29/DV5,CAASTGGYYTDKLIF,TGTGCAGCAAGTACTGGGGGATATTACACCGATAAACTCATCTTT
TRDJ3,large,TRDD3,TRDV3,CAFKPLYWGHWDTRQMFF,TGTGCCTTTAAACCCCTATACTGGGGACACTGGGACACCCGACAGATGTTTTTC
TRDJ2,medium-sized,TRDD3,TRDV1,CALGESTGGYALTAQLFF,TGTGCTCTTGGGGAAAGTACTGGGGGATACGCTTTGACAGCACAACTCTTCTTT
TRDJ1,large,TRDD3,TRDV2,CACDTGGYDKLIF,TGTGCCTGTGACACTGGGGGATACGATAAACTCATCTTT
TRDJ2,few,TRDD3,TRDV1,CALGEDGLGIRVTAQLFF,TGTGCTCTTGGGGAAGACGGGCTGGGGATACGGGTGACAGCACAACTCTTCTTT
TRDJ3,medium-sized,-,TRDV1,CALGELGGLWDTRQMFF,TGTGCTCTTGGGGAACTGGGGGGCCTCTGGGACACCCGACAGATGTTTTTC
TRDJ3,large,TRDD3,TRDV1,CALGELGDTTWDTRQMFF,TGTGCTCTTGGGGAACTGGGGGATACCACCTGGGACACCCGACAGATGTTTTTC
TRDJ2,medium-sized,TRDD3,TRDV1,CALGEVPVLGDIGLTAQLFF,TGTGCTCTTGGGGAAGTCCCCGTACTGGGGGATATCGGATTGACAGCACAACTCTTCTTT
TRDJ1,-,TRDD3,TRDV2,CACDWGICHTDKLIF,TGTGCCTGTGACTGGGGGATATGCCACACCGATAAACTCATCTTT
TRDJ2,large,TRDD3,TRDV1,CALGELGGSLTAQLFF,TGTGCTCTTGGGGAACTAGGGGGATCTTTGACAGCACAACTCTTCTTT
TRDJ1,medium-sized,-,TRDV1,CALGEAGDKLIF,TGTGCTCTTGGGGAAGCTGGGGATAAACTCATCTTT
TRDJ1,medium-sized,-,TRDV1,CALGELGARGGTDKLIF,TGTGCTCTTGGGGAACTGGGGGCCCGGGGAGGGACCGATAAACTCATCTTT
TRDJ2,medium-sized,TRDD3,TRAV29/DV5,CAARMTGGYFSLTAQLFF,TGTGCAGCAAGGATGACTGGGGGATACTTCTCTTTGACAGCACAACTCTTCTTT
TRDJ3,medium-sized,TRDD3,TRDV2,CACDYWGIIQDTRQMFF,TGTGCCTGTGACTACTGGGGGATAATCCAAGACACCCGACAGATGTTTTTC